Sequencing of this T cell receptor (beta chain) was carried out in a study of blood T cell repertoires in COVID-19 (TCRdb year 2020). Looking at the study overall: Samples from collaborators originated in the United States, Italy and Spain and spanned both the acute and convalescent phases of COVID-19. The material from the prospective study consisted of cDNA or gDNA derived from T cells, B-cell-depleted T cells, or PBMCs. Deeply sampled blood TCRbeta repertoires from subjects exposed to, actively infected with, or recovered from COVID-19 were included in the dataset. The repertoires were released in a freely available public database intended as a resource for research on the immune response to SARS-CoV-2. The samples were drawn from the first 160 participants of the ongoing ImmuneRACE study and from 1,254 subjects provided by 6 global collaborators. The sample metadata nearly always contained a de-identified subject ID, COVID-19 status, age in years and sex. HLA class I and class II types, where available, came from metadata supplied by the sample provider rather than from assay-based typing.

Worth noting for this clone: It has no known antigen specificity. Nothing much larger sits one base from this clone, and base qualities are not available.

The collaborating institutions used their own protocols to collect whole blood in K2EDTA tubes. Collaborator samples were shipped for TCRbeta analysis as frozen whole blood, isolated PBMCs, or DNA extracted from either sample type. Here is what the overall study found, with its caveats: Clinical and demographic metadata were provided uncurated, with the amount varying by source and participant.

The CDR3, from cysteine to phenylalanine, totals 16 residues. Kept here is only the CDR3 DNA, which spans 48 bases and is read in frame from base 1. The germline V gene provides CDR1 SGHAT and CDR2 FQNNGV. V and J lose 5 bases and 1 base, and a span of 18 bases separates them. TCRbeta CDR3 regions were amplified from genomic DNA using the immunoSEQ Assay, a bias-controlled multiplex PCR. As for the original processing: The number of nucleated cells in each sample was estimated from the amplification of reference gene primers within the assay. To quantify the absolute abundance of each unique TCRbeta CDR3 rearrangement, sequence reads were collapsed and filtered. For each sample, productive Simpson clonality was calculated by taking the square root of Simpson's diversity index across productive rearrangements. Drawn from immuneACCESS, this table holds only the in-frame rearrangements with V and J called that TCRdb kept. Clones are partly lost; checked studies trace under half to an unresolved V gene and leave the rest unexplained. V, J and clone size are those of that table, while D and trimming were read from the DNA. This sample is represented by approximately 160,000 clones; about three quarters of them were singletons. The ten largest clones add up to roughly 3.1% of the sample.

The rearranged segments are TRBV11-2 and TRBJ2-7; no confident D gene assignment can be made. Sequencing was done on a sample of peripheral blood. The receptor was derived from an older man with acute or convalescent COVID-19. The CDR3 protein: CASSVSLRSWSYEQYF. The nucleotide sequence is TGTGCCAGCAGCGTGAGCCTCAGGTCCTGGTCCTACGAGCAGTACTTC. Beyond the CDR3, the reference TRBV11-2 and TRBJ2-7 genes provide the residues; the full variable domain reads: EAGVAQSPRYKIIEKRQSVAFWCNPISGHATLYWYQQILGQGPKLLIQFQNNGVVDDSQLPKDRFSAERLKGVDSTLKIQPAKLEDSAVYLCASSVSLRSWSYEQYFGPGTRLTVT.